This TCR beta chain was identified in a study of cytomegalovirus exposure and HLA in healthy donors. Study-wide points: Highest at DRB1 and lowest at HLA-C, TCR association rates differed among HLA loci in a later analysis.

Turning to this clone: Its matching antigen is unknown.

Researchers ran the PCR with 60 Vbeta and 13 Jbeta primers. The protocol was immunoSEQ multiplex PCR, while the TCRdb copy is restricted to in-frame clones and leaves out a portion. The data show some 150,000 clones, almost 85% seen once. The TCR sequence derives from a man aged 18 to 29 in good health and CMV-seropositive. Material for sequencing was PBMCs.

The CDR3 nucleotides are TGTGCCAGTAGTAGAGGGATGGGATCCTACAATGAGCAGTTCTTC. Translating it yields CASSRGMGSYNEQFF. This chain links TRBV19 with TRBJ2-1; a possible D gene is TRBD2 (5 bases). Trimming took off 4 bases at V and 1 base at J, with 11 bases between the two ends. The CDR3 spans 15 residues. Germline V gene lookup returns CDR1 LNHDA and CDR2 SQIVND (reference sequence).